Listed below are T cell receptor beta chains from one sample, sequenced in a study of cytomegalovirus exposure and HLA in healthy donors. Method: immunoSEQ multiplex PCR; TCRdb's copy keeps in-frame clones and lacks some. The sample contains 130,000 or so clones, 75% to 85% of which appear only once. Sequencing was performed on PBMCs. These receptors came from a woman aged 35 to 49 in good health and CMV-seronegative. Both conserved end residues are part of each CDR3. The order of the fields is J gene, V gene, CDR3 protein.

j_call: TRBJ2-1; v_call: TRBV19; cdr3_aa: CASSLRLAGGYNEQFF
j_call: TRBJ2-1; v_call: TRBV5-1; cdr3_aa: CASSLLVVGTGGNNEQFF
j_call: TRBJ2-2; v_call: TRBV5-1; cdr3_aa: CASSDELAGVPLGTGELFF
j_call: TRBJ2-7; v_call: TRBV5-1; cdr3_aa: CASSMGGQGVYEQYF
j_call: TRBJ1-4; v_call: TRBV5-1; cdr3_aa: CASSRGSINEKLFF
j_call: TRBJ1-4; v_call: TRBV6-4; cdr3_aa: CASSRGTATNEKLFF
j_call: TRBJ1-2; v_call: TRBV4-3; cdr3_aa: CASSQDQGDYGYTF
j_call: TRBJ2-3; v_call: TRBV27; cdr3_aa: CASSFRLAGGSQTTQYF
j_call: TRBJ1-2; v_call: TRBV6-4; cdr3_aa: CASGDSYGYTF
j_call: TRBJ2-3; v_call: TRBV19; cdr3_aa: CASSPGQGSTDTQYF
j_call: TRBJ2-7; v_call: TRBV5-4; cdr3_aa: CASSLSGGPYEQYF
j_call: TRBJ1-3; v_call: TRBV18; cdr3_aa: CASSAQSSGNTIYF
j_call: TRBJ2-5; v_call: TRBV5-1; cdr3_aa: CASQPGGRETQYF
j_call: TRBJ1-1; v_call: TRBV18; cdr3_aa: CASSQRDGGLVNTEAFF
j_call: TRBJ2-2; v_call: TRBV5-4; cdr3_aa: CASREDRGRVTGELFF
j_call: TRBJ2-5; v_call: TRBV5-1; cdr3_aa: CASSPMAGGRGETQYF
j_call: TRBJ2-1; v_call: TRBV7-8; cdr3_aa: CASSSFLSGGAGEQFF
j_call: TRBJ1-4; v_call: TRBV5-4; cdr3_aa: CASSRWTGGGEGEEKLFF
j_call: TRBJ1-2; v_call: TRBV7-8; cdr3_aa: CASSKGQVDYGYTF
j_call: TRBJ1-2; v_call: TRBV29-1; cdr3_aa: CSALGDRGSYTF
j_call: TRBJ1-2; v_call: TRBV5-1; cdr3_aa: CASRVTPTLDYGYTF